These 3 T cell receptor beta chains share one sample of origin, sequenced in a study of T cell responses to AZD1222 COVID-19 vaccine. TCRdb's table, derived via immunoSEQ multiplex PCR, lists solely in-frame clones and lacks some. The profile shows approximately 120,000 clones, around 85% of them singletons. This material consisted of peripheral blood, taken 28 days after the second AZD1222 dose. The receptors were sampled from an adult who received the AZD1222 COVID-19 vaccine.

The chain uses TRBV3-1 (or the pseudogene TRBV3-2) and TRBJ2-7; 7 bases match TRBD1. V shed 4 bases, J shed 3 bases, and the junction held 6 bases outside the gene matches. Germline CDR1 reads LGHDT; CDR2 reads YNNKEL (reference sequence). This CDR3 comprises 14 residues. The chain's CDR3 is CASSPSDRLYEQYF. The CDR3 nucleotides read TGTGCCAGCAGCCCCTCGGACAGGCTCTACGAGCAGTACTTC.

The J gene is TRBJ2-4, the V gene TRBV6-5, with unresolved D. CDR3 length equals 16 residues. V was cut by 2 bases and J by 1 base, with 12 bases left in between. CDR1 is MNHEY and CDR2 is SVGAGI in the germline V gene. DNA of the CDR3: TGTGCCAGCAGTTACGGGCCCTTTGGTGCCAAAAACATTCAGTACTTC. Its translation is CASSYGPFGAKNIQYF.

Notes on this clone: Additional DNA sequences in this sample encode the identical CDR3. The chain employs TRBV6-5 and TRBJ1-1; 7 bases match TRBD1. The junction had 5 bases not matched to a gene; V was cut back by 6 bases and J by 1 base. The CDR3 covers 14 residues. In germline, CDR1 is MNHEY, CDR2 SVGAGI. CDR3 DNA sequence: TGTGCCAGCAGCCCCCGGACAGGGAACACTGAAGCTTTCTTT. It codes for CASSPRTGNTEAFF.